This T cell receptor (beta chain) was captured in a study of shared clonotypes between healthy human individuals. Method: immunoSEQ multiplex PCR; TCRdb's copy keeps in-frame clones and lacks some. The sample contains over 2 million clones, approximately 90% of which appear only once. The CDR3 spans 12 residues. Germline V lookup: CDR1 MDHEN, CDR2 SYDVKM. The V and J ends lost 7 bases and 4 bases, in that order; junction bases with no gene match: 4. This TCR was sampled from a man aged 18 to 29 in good health. Some clones in this sample may be carry-over from other donors' samples. The chain couples TRBV28 to TRBJ2-7; 7 bases align to TRBD1. Sequenced: naive CD4+ T cells from PBMCs. Stated subset: CD45RA+ positively selected. DNA for the CDR3: TGTGCCAGCAACAGGGGTCGGTACGAGCAGTACTTC. This encodes CASNRGRYEQYF.